The 31 T cell receptor beta chains in this list originate from one sample, sequenced in a study of control samples from healthy donors and cancer patients. TCRdb keeps only in-frame clones here, not all; method: immunoSEQ multiplex PCR. Of 100,000 or so clones detected, about four fifths appear once; the ten largest clones hold roughly an eighth. The sequenced material came from blood. The receptors were sampled from a woman between 45 and 65 years old in good health.

This sequence joins TRBV10-3 and TRBJ2-5; D might be TRBD2 (5 bases). Trimming cost V 0 bases and J 3 bases, with 5 bases left between them. The CDR3 consists of 13 residues. From germline, CDR1 is ENHRY and CDR2 SYGVKD. In nucleotides, the CDR3 is TGTGCCATCAGTGAGTCGAGGGAAGAGACCCAGTACTTC. This translates into CAISESREETQYF.

Concerning this clone: Other DNA sequences from this sample encode an identical CDR3 as well. The chain carries TRBV7-2 and TRBJ1-1, with no clear D. This CDR3 contains 13 residues. Per germline, CDR1 SGHTA and CDR2 FQGNSA. Trimming pared 1 base from V and 1 base from J, leaving 4 bases between. The DNA of the CDR3 is TGTGCCAGCAGCTTAGGCGAGAACACTGAAGCTTTCTTT. Its translation is CASSLGENTEAFF.

The chain recombines TRBV19 with TRBJ1-5, with 7 bases fitting TRBD1. This CDR3 is 16 amino acids long. J gave up 4 bases and V 3 bases, and 9 bases lay outside the gene matches. Germline V gene data show CDR1 as LNHDA and CDR2 as SQIVND (reference sequence). CDR3 protein: CASSIFDRATNQPQHF. CDR3 nucleotide sequence: TGTGCCAGTAGTATTTTTGACAGGGCAACTAATCAGCCCCAGCATTTT.

The rearrangement links TRBV30 to TRBJ2-7; D is perhaps TRBD1 (5 bases). This CDR3 has 12 residues. Deletions cut 8 bases from V and 1 base from J, with 12 bases between. From germline, CDR1 is GTSNPN and CDR2 SVGIG (reference sequence). This CDR3 is CAVGQSSYEQYF. CDR3 coding DNA: TGTGCCGTCGGACAATCTTCCTACGAGCAGTACTTC.

V and J are TRBV6-1 and TRBJ1-3; D ambiguous. This CDR3 contains 16 residues. Germline-derived CDR1 and CDR2 are MNHNS and SASEGT. V was trimmed by 4 bases and J by 1 base, leaving 14 bases between them. DNA of the CDR3: TGTGCCAGCAGTGTTGCCCTGGCAGGTTCTGGAAACACCATATATTTT. It yields the protein CASSVALAGSGNTIYF.

The chain uses TRBV10-3 and TRBJ1-1; the D is unclear. V was clipped by 4 bases and J by 1 base, with 4 bases between them. Germline values: CDR1 ENHRY, CDR2 SYGVKD. The CDR3 runs to 12 residues. The CDR3: CAISGSNTEAFF. The CDR3 bases are TGTGCCATCAGTGGATCGAACACTGAAGCTTTCTTT.

A few counts support this clone. The rearrangement links TRBV11-1 to TRBJ2-3; 9 nucleotides align to TRBD1. Trimming took 5 bases from V and 1 from J; bases not matched to a gene: 7. Germline V gene lookup returns CDR1 SGHAT and CDR2 FQDESV (reference sequence). The CDR3 contains 16 residues. The CDR3 DNA reads as TGTGCCAGCAGCCGCCCTACAGGGGGCGGCACAGATACGCAGTATTTT. Translated, it gives CASSRPTGGGTDTQYF.

This rearrangement joins TRBV6-2 or TRBV6-3 to TRBJ1-3, with D possibly TRBD1 on 5 matching bases. Germline assignment: CDR1 MNHEY and CDR2 SVGEGT. V was pared by 4 bases and J by 2 bases, with 12 bases between. This CDR3 spans 15 amino acids. In DNA, the CDR3 is TGTGCCAGCAGTTTGACCGGGACGCCTGGAAACACCATATATTTT. Translated, it gives CASSLTGTPGNTIYF.

The chain joins TRBV27 to TRBJ2-7, with 12 bases fitting TRBD1. The CDR3 consists of 16 residues. Germline V gene sequence: CDR1 MNHEY, CDR2 SMNVEV (reference sequence). V shed 5 bases and J 2 bases; nucleotides not matched to a gene: 7. The DNA of the CDR3 is TGTGCCAGCAGTAGCCCGGGACAGGGGGCCGCCTACGAGCAGTACTTC. It is translated as CASSSPGQGAAYEQYF.

V is TRBV7-2 and J is TRBJ1-1; 8 positions agree with TRBD1. After removal of 1 base from V and 5 bases from J, the junction contained 9 bases not matched to a gene. The CDR3 consists of 16 residues. In germline, CDR1 is SGHTA, CDR2 FQGNSA. CDR3 bases: TGTGCCAGCAGCTTAGTACCAGGGGGCCGATTGACTGAAGCTTTCTTT. It is translated as CASSLVPGGRLTEAFF.

The chain joins TRBV6-5 to TRBJ1-1; a possible D gene is TRBD1 (5 bases). Trimming took 8 bases from V and 11 from J, leaving 21 bases between them. The CDR3 consists of 13 residues. Germline V CDR1 and CDR2: MNHEY, SVGAGI. The CDR3, as DNA: TGTGCCAGCCGCGGGACGGAGGGACCCCAGGCTTTCTTT. Residues: CASRGTEGPQAFF.

The chain links TRBV5-5 to TRBJ1-3; D not certain. The length of the CDR3 is 17 residues. Per germline, CDR1 SGHKS and CDR2 YYEKEE (reference sequence). Trimming shortened V by 0 bases and J by 4 bases, and 17 bases separated the two germline ends. The chain's CDR3 is CASSLDPGRIQGNTIYF. The CDR3 nucleotides read TGTGCCAGCAGCTTGGATCCCGGACGGATACAGGGAAACACCATATATTTT.

In DNA, the CDR3 is TGTGCCAGCAGCTTGGGACTAGCGGGAGCTAAAGAGCAGTTCTTC. It codes for CASSLGLAGAKEQFF. V is TRBV7-6 and J is TRBJ2-1; 14 positions agree with TRBD2. V trimming: 3 bases; J trimming: 10 bases; junction bases outside the gene matches: 5. There are 15 residues in the CDR3. Germline values: CDR1 SGHVS, CDR2 FNYEAQ.

The rearrangement uses TRBV5-1 and TRBJ2-5; possible D gene TRBD1, 6 bases. V was pared by 4 bases and J by 3 bases, with 16 bases between. This CDR3 comprises 15 residues. The V gene's germline CDR1 is SGHRS and CDR2 YFSETQ. CDR3 sequence reads: CASSHLTRGKETQYF. In DNA form, the CDR3 reads TGCGCCAGCAGCCACCTTACTAGGGGGAAAGAGACCCAGTACTTC.

The chain links TRBV18 to TRBJ2-7; the D is unclear. The germline V gene encodes CDR1 KGHSH and CDR2 LQKENI. The CDR3 contains 15 residues. The ends were cut back, 2 bases at V and 0 bases at J, with 11 bases in the middle. CDR3 coding DNA: TGTGCCAGCTCACCAACACCTCCAGACTCCTACGAGCAGTACTTC. Protein sequence: CASSPTPPDSYEQYF.

This chain links TRBV9 with TRBJ2-1; 7 bases agree with TRBD1. The J segment lost 4 bases and the V segment lost 0 bases, leaving 4 bases of the junction unmatched. The germline gives CDR1 SGDLS, CDR2 YYNGEE. The CDR3 has 15 amino acids. The chain's CDR3 is CASSVAPTGYNEQFF. DNA of the CDR3: TGTGCCAGCAGCGTAGCCCCGACAGGGTACAATGAGCAGTTCTTC.

In the case of this clone: A junction end diverges from the germline sequence, so it may reflect a read error. This chain links TRBV7-7 with TRBJ2-2; D is uncertain. The CDR3 totals 14 residues. Germline values: CDR1 SSHAT, CDR2 FNYEAQ (reference sequence). CDR3 DNA: TGTGCTAGCAGCTTAACAACACAGTCCGGGGAGCTGTTTTTT. It specifies CASSLTTQSGELFF. Using reference TRBV7-7 and TRBJ2-2 for the parts outside the CDR3, the full variable domain is GAGVSQSPRYKVTKRGQDVTLRCDPISSHATLYWYQQALGQGPEFLTYFNYEAQPDKSGLPSDRFSAERPEGSISTLTIQRTEQRDSAMYRCASSLTTQSGELFFGEGSRLTVL.

The CDR3 loop reads CASSPGKDRINTDTQYF. The CDR3 DNA reads as TGTGCCAGCAGCCCGGGAAAGGACAGAATTAACACAGATACGCAGTATTTT. The gene calls are TRBV7-3 and TRBJ2-3, with D perhaps matching TRBD1 (6 bases). Germline V gene data show CDR1 as SGHTA and CDR2 as FQGTGA. Trimming took 5 bases from V and 2 from J, leaving 20 bases between them. The CDR3 is 17 residues long.

CDR3 sequence (DNA): TGTGCCAGCAGCTTCCGGATTTGGACAGATACGCAGTATTTT. Amino acids: CASSFRIWTDTQYF. V and J are TRBV7-8 and TRBJ2-3; D not resolved. V was shortened by 3 bases and J by 3 bases, with 10 bases between the two germline ends. The germline V gene has CDR1 SGHVS and CDR2 FQNEAQ. The CDR3 spans 14 residues. Looking up the rest from reference TRBV7-8 and TRBJ2-3 gives the full variable domain: GAGVSQSPRYKVAKRGQDVALRCDPISGHVSLFWYQQALGQGPEFLTYFQNEAQLDKSGLPSDRFFAERPEGSVSTLKIQRTQQEDSAVYLCASSFRIWTDTQYFGPGTRLTVL.

This chain links TRBV14 with TRBJ2-2; 8 nucleotides agree with TRBD1. J lost 5 bases, V lost 5 bases, and 7 bases had no gene match. Germline V CDR1 and CDR2: SGHDN, FVKESK. This CDR3 region has 15 residues. The CDR3 DNA sequence: TGTGCCAGCAGCTGGACAGGGCTTCGGACCGGGGAGCTGTTTTTT. The encoded protein is CASSWTGLRTGELFF.

This chain joins TRBV5-1 and TRBJ2-2; 8 positions match TRBD1. This CDR3 is built from 15 residues. Unmatched junction bases numbered 3, after V lost 5 bases and J lost 0 bases. The germline V gene encodes CDR1 SGHRS and CDR2 YFSETQ. The CDR3 nucleotides are TGCGCCAGCAGGGCAGGGGGCGCGAACACCGGGGAGCTGTTTTTT. This gives the protein CASRAGGANTGELFF.

In this sample, this clone turned up once. This chain uses TRBV6-1 with TRBJ1-1; D perhaps matches TRBD1 (5 bases). In germline, CDR1 is MNHNS, CDR2 SASEGT. The V end lost 2 bases, the J end lost 6 bases, and 13 bases lay between the germline ends. The length of the CDR3 is 14 residues. CDR3: CASSELPGGSEAFF. The CDR3 DNA reads TGTGCCAGCAGTGAACTCCCTGGGGGGTCTGAAGCTTTCTTT.

This rearrangement joins TRBV7-3 to TRBJ2-3; TRBD1 agrees at 9 bases. V lost 1 base to trimming and J lost 1 base; unmatched junction nucleotides: 3. CDR1 and CDR2 (germline): SGHTA, FQGTGA. The CDR3 has 16 residues. The CDR3 DNA is TGTGCCAGCAGCTTAAAAGGGGACAGGGGCACAGATACGCAGTATTTT. It translates to CASSLKGDRGTDTQYF.

The V gene is TRBV10-3, the J gene TRBJ2-2; TRBD2 agrees at 7 bases. V trimming: 2 bases; J trimming: 3 bases; junction bases outside the gene matches: 3. This CDR3 has 15 residues. Germline V gene data show CDR1 as ENHRY and CDR2 as SYGVKD. CDR3 sequence (DNA): TGTGCCATCAGTGAGGCTAGCGGCCACACCGGGGAGCTGTTTTTT. It is translated as CAISEASGHTGELFF.

The V and J genes are TRBV19 and TRBJ1-1; D not certain. In germline, CDR1 is LNHDA, CDR2 SQIVND (reference sequence). V dropped 3 bases and J dropped 0 bases, with 11 bases sitting between them. The CDR3 runs 15 residues. CDR3 residues: CASSMGARMNTEAFF. DNA for the CDR3: TGTGCCAGTAGTATGGGCGCTCGAATGAACACTGAAGCTTTCTTT. The entire variable domain, with the rest obtained from reference TRBV19 and TRBJ1-1, is as follows: DGGITQSPKYLFRKEGQNVTLSCEQNLNHDAMYWYRQDPGQGLRLIYYSQIVNDFQKGDIAEGYSVSREKKESFPLTVTSAQKNPTAFYLCASSMGARMNTEAFFGQGTRLTVV.

This clone was picked up a small number of times. CDR3 in DNA: TGTGCCAGCAGTTACTTGACAGGGGACGGGGAGCAGTACTTC. Translated, it gives CASSYLTGDGEQYF. The V gene is TRBV6-5, the J gene TRBJ2-7; 8 nucleotides align to TRBD1. Unmatched junction bases numbered 6, after V lost 1 base and J lost 7 bases. This CDR3 contains 14 residues. CDR1 and CDR2 (germline): MNHEY, SVGAGI.

This clone was seen only a few times. The rearrangement links TRBV3-1 (or the pseudogene TRBV3-2) to TRBJ1-6; possibly TRBD1 for D (6 bases). The CDR3 runs to 17 residues. Germline V lookup: CDR1 LGHDT, CDR2 YNNKEL (reference sequence). V lost 1 base, J lost 0 bases, and 10 bases lay in between. The CDR3 here is CASSQVTGSSYNSPLHF. CDR3 DNA sequence: TGTGCCAGCAGCCAAGTAACAGGGAGCTCCTATAATTCACCCCTCCACTTT.

The chain has TRBV28 and TRBJ1-1; D is uncertain. This CDR3 is 14 amino acids long. Germline V lookup: CDR1 MDHEN, CDR2 SYDVKM. V dropped 5 bases and J dropped 1 base, with 11 bases sitting between them. CDR3 residues: CASSKPNRNTEAFF. The CDR3 DNA is TGTGCCAGCAGTAAGCCGAACAGGAACACTGAAGCTTTCTTT.

The chain combines TRBV19 with TRBJ2-3; TRBD2 might be the D (5 bases). Deletions cut 9 bases from V and 6 bases from J, with 19 bases between. Germline V gene lookup returns CDR1 LNHDA and CDR2 SQIVND (reference sequence). This CDR3 has 14 residues. This CDR3 reads CASAQGGGQDTQYF. CDR3 bases: TGTGCCAGCGCCCAAGGCGGCGGGCAGGATACGCAGTATTTT.

V usage is TRBV6-5 and J usage is TRBJ1-4; D gene ambiguous. V was clipped by 5 bases and J by 0 bases, with 4 bases between them. This CDR3 is built from 13 residues. Germline V gives CDR1 MNHEY, CDR2 SVGAGI. The CDR3 here is CASSSTTNEKLFF. CDR3 DNA sequence: TGTGCCAGCAGTAGCACAACTAATGAAAAACTGTTTTTT.

This clone was seen more than once but under ten times. The chain employs TRBV13 and TRBJ1-2; 8 bases align to TRBD1. Germline values: CDR1 PRHDT, CDR2 FYEKMQ (reference sequence). The CDR3 is made up of 17 amino acids. V dropped 1 base and J dropped 4; count of bases not matched to a gene: 11. The CDR3 protein is CASSLEAQGARSYGYTF. CDR3 nucleotides: TGTGCCAGCAGCTTAGAGGCCCAGGGGGCGCGAAGCTATGGCTACACCTTC.